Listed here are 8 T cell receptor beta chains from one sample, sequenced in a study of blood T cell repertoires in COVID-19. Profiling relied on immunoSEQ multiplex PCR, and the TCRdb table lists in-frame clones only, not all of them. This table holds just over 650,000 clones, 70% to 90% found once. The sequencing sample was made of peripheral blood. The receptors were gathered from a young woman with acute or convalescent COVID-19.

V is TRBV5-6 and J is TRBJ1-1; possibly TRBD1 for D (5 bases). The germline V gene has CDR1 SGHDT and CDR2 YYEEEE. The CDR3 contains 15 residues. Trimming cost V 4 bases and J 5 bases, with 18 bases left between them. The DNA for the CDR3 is TGTGCCAGCAGCCCCGGGGGGAGGGTAGAAACTGAAGCTTTCTTT. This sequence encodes CASSPGGRVETEAFF. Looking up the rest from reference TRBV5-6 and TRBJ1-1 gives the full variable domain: DAGVTQSPTHLIKTRGQQVTLRCSPKSGHDTVSWYQQALGQGPQFIFQYYEEEERQRGNFPDRFSGHQFPNYSSELNVNALLLGDSALYLCASSPGGRVETEAFFGQGTRLTVV.

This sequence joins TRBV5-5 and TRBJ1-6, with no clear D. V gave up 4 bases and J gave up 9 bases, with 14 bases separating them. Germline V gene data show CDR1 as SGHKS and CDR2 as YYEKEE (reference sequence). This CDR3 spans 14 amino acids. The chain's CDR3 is CASSRPGSGSPLHF. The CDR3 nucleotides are TGTGCCAGCAGCCGGCCCGGTTCGGGTTCACCCCTCCACTTT.

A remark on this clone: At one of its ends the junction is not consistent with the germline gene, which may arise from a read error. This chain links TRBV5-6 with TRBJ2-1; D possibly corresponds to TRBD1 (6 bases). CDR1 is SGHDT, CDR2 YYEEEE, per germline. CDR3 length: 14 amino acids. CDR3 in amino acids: CATSNGGSYNEQFF. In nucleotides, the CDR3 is TGTGCCACCAGCAATGGGGGCAGCTACAATGAGCAGTTCTTC.

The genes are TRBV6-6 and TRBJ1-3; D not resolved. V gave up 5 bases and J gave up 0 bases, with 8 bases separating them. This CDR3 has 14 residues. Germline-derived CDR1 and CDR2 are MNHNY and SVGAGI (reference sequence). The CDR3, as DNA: TGTGCCAGCAGTCGGGCCAACTCTGGAAACACCATATATTTT. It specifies CASSRANSGNTIYF.

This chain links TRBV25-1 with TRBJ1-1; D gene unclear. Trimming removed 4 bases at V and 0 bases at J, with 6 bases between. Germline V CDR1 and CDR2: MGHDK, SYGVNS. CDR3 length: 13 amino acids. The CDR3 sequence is CASSGRMNTEAFF. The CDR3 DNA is TGTGCCAGCAGTGGGAGGATGAACACTGAAGCTTTCTTT.

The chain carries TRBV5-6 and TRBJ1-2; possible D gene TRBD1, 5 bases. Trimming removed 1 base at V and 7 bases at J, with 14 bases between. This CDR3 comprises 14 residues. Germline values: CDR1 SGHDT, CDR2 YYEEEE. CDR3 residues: CASSLNRGIGGYTF. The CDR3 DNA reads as TGTGCCAGCAGCTTGAACCGGGGGATAGGTGGCTACACCTTC. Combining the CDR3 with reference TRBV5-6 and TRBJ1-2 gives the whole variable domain DAGVTQSPTHLIKTRGQQVTLRCSPKSGHDTVSWYQQALGQGPQFIFQYYEEEERQRGNFPDRFSGHQFPNYSSELNVNALLLGDSALYLCASSLNRGIGGYTFGSGTRLTVV.

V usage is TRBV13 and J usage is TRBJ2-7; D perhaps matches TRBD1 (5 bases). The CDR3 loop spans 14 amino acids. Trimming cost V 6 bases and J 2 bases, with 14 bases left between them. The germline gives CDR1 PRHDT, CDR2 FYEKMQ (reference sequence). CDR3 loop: CASRRQLDAYEQYF. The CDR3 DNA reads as TGTGCCAGCAGACGACAGCTTGACGCCTACGAGCAGTACTTC. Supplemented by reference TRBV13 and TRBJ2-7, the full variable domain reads AAGVIQSPRHLIKEKRETATLKCYPIPRHDTVYWYQQGPGQDPQFLISFYEKMQSDKGSIPDRFSAQQFSDYHSELNMSSLELGDSALYFCASRRQLDAYEQYFGPGTRLTVT.

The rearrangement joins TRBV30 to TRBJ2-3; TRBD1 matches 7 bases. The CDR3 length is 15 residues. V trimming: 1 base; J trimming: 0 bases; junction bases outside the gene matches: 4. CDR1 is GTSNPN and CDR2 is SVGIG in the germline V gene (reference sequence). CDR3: CAWSDGDSSTDTQYF. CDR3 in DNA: TGTGCCTGGAGTGATGGGGACAGTAGCACAGATACGCAGTATTTT.